One TCR beta chain is described in this entry. Its antigen is not identified. The CDR3 sequence is 12 residues long. Germline V gives CDR1 MGHRA, CDR2 YSYEKL. V lost 1 base to trimming and J lost 14 bases, with 14 bases between them. The sample comes from a study of CD8 T cells in Susac syndrome. In the study overall: The sequenced Susac syndrome patients included over 5 who had clinically active disease and roughly 8 who were in remission. Patients with Susac syndrome were therapy-naive, on corticosteroids, or on intravenous immunoglobulin alone at the time that blood was drawn.

Notes on the study in general: The study conceded that relatively few individuals underwent its TCR sequencing and HLA analysis. Roughly five Susac-specific public clones appeared in CD8+ TEMRA repertoires, and under 20 in total CD8+ repertoires.

Reverse transcription used about 0.45 to 1 ug RNA and random hexamers. In TCRdb, the immunoSEQ multiplex PCR reads were re-called with MiXCR into one record per CDR3 protein. The table lists about 110,000 distinct CDR3 sequences, approximately 95% of them singletons. The source material was CD8+ T cells from PBMCs. The gene calls are TRBV4-1 and TRBJ1-1; D gene unclear. The source of this sequence is a human donor with Susac syndrome. The CDR3 sequence is CASSQVEEMVFF. CDR3 DNA: TGCGCCAGCAGCCAAGTGGAGGAAATGGTATTCTTT.